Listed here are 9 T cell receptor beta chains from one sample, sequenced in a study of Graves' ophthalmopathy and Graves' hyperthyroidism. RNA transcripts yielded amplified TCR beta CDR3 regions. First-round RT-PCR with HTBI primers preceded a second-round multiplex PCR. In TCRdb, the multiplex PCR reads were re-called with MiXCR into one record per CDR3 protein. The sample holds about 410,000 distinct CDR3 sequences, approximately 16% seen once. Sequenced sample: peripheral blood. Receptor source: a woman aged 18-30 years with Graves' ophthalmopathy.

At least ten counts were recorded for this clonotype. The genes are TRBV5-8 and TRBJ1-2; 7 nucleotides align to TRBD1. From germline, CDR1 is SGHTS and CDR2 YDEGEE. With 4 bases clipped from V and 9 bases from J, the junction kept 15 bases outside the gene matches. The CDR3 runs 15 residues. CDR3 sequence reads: CASSRTRPGGTRYTF. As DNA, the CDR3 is TGTGCCAGCAGCCGAACAAGGCCAGGGGGAACCCGCTACACCTTC.

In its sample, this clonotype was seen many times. In DNA, the CDR3 is TGTGCCAGCAGTTACTCTGCTCAGCCAGGACAACCGAACACCGGGGAGCTGTTTTTT. Translated: CASSYSAQPGQPNTGELFF. The rearrangement joins TRBV6-2 or TRBV6-3 to TRBJ2-2, with D possibly TRBD1 on 5 matching bases. This CDR3 is built from 19 residues. Deletions cut 0 bases from V and 0 bases from J, with 17 bases between. CDR1 and CDR2 from the germline V gene are MNHEY and SVGEGT.

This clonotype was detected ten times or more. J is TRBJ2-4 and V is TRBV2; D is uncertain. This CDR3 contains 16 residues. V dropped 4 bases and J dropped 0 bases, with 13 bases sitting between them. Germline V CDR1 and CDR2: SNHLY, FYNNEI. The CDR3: CASSAQSGEAKNIQYF. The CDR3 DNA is TGTGCCAGCAGTGCTCAAAGTGGGGAAGCCAAAAACATTCAGTACTTC.

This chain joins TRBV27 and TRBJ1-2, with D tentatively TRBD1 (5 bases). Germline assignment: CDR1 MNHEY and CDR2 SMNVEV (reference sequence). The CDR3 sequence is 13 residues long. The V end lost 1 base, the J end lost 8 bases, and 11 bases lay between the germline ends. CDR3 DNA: TGTGCCAGCAGTTTATATGGCCAGGGAGGCTACACCTTC. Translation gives CASSLYGQGGYTF.

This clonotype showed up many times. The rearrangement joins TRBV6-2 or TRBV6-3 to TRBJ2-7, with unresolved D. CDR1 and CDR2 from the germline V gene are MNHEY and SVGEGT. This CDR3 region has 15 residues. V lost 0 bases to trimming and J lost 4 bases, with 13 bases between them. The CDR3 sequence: CASSYSTPAFYEQYF. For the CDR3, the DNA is TGTGCCAGCAGTTACTCAACACCGGCATTTTACGAGCAGTACTTC.

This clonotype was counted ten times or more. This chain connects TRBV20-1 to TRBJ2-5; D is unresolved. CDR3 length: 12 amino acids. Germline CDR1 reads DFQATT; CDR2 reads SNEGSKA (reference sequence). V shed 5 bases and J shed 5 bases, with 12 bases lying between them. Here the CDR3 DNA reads TGCAGTGCTTACCCTCCGAGGGAGACCCAGTACTTC. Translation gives CSAYPPRETQYF.

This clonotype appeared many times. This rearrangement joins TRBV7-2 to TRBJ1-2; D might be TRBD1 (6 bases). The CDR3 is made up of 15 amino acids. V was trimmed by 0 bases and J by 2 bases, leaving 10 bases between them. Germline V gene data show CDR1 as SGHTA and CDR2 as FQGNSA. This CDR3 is CASSLAPGANYGYTF. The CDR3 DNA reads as TGTGCCAGCAGCTTAGCCCCAGGGGCGAACTATGGCTACACCTTC.

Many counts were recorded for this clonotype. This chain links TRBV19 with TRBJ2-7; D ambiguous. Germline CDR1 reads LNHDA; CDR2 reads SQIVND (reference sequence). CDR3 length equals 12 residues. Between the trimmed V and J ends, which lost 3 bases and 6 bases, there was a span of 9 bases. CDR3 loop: CASSIGRREQYF. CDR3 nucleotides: TGTGCCAGTAGTATTGGAAGGCGCGAGCAGTACTTC.

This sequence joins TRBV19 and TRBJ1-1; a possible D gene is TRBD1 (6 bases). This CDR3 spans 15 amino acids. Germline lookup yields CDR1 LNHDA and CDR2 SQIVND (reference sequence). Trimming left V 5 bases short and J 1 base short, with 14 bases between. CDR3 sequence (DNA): TGTGCCAGTAGTGTACAGGGCTACAAGAACACTGAAGCTTTCTTT. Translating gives CASSVQGYKNTEAFF.